This entry describes one T cell receptor beta chain. Its antigen remains undetermined. No base qualities exist here, and no much larger clone lies one base off it. The cysteine opens and the phenylalanine closes a CDR3 of 15 amino acids. Only the CDR3 DNA stays, 45 bases, in frame from base 1. CDR1 is given as ENHRY and CDR2 as SYGVKD, both from the germline V gene. Trimming takes 7 bases from V and 2 bases from J, and the germline ends sit 17 bases apart. These data are taken from a study of shared clonotypes between healthy human individuals (dated by TCRdb to 2018 to 2020). General notes on the study: Three men and two women, aged 18 to 49 years, made up the cohort. To increase sequencing depth and limit assay-specific biases, different laboratories used diverse techniques to prepare libraries and sequence TCR repertoires. The study deeply sequenced blood TCR repertoires of several healthy adults to estimate repertoire size and the extent of clonotype sharing between individuals. For each donor, CD4 naive and CD4 memory were each run on three plates, CD8 naive on two plates, and CD8 memory on one plate. Each donor's leukapheresis produced roughly between roughly 0.9 and 9 billion PBMCs.

Using the deep immunoSEQ assay, multiplex PCR amplified TCR CDR3 regions from genomic DNA. Genomic DNA extracted from each cell subset was distributed evenly over all wells of several immunoSEQ 96-well plates, and each plate served as one replicate. For sorted subsets, approximately 200 ng of genomic DNA, equivalent to 25,000 to 35,000 T cell genomes, went into each replicate PCR. The purified libraries were quantified using a Qubit 3.0 fluorometer, sized with a Bioanalyzer 2100, and then quantified again using the KAPA Library Quantification kit. A separate single-read 150-cycle Illumina NextSeq 550 flow cell was used to sequence each immunoSEQ 96-well plate. In the source study's methods: The immunoSEQ output contained only junctional sequences without quality scores, so filtering could not match that applied to full-length reads. Sequences were annotated with PyIR, a Python wrapper for IgBLAST v1.9, using IMGT germline references to assign V/J genes and CDR3. Reads were removed for weak V/J assignments (E-value above 1e-6), missing CDR3, stop codons, out-of-frame junctions, or ambiguous translated residues. V3J clonotypes were defined by identical inferred V gene, J gene, and CDR3 amino acid sequence. The percentage overlap between two repertoires was calculated by dividing the number of shared unique clonotypes by the size of the smaller repertoire. Three approaches were used to assess repertoire richness: RTK rarefaction, the Chao1 estimator, and Recon v2.1 estimates of unobserved clonotypes. OLGA was used to compute generation probabilities for all TCRbeta clonotypes that the gDNA method yielded from several donors. TCRdb holds this immuneACCESS table with in-frame rearrangements only. Some clones are missing; in checked studies, unresolved V genes explain under half, and the rest has no known cause. D and trimming come from the DNA, and the V and J calls and clone size come from that table. The sample data list 2 million to 3 million clones, and roughly 93% of these were observed just once. About 0.39% of the sample rests with the top ten.

Summary of the overall study and its limitations: Pairwise subsampling led to the expectation that sequencing depth would affect the degree of clonotype sharing among donors. Compared with non-shared clonotypes, the clonotypes found in all four sorted-subset donors had higher generation probabilities. Across a handful of donors, about 5.2% of naive CD4, roughly 3.3% of naive CD8, 2.3% of memory CD4, and 0.3% to 0.45% of memory CD8 clonotypes were shared. Naive subsets generally had larger estimated clonotype richness than memory subsets did. Even with the large sequencing depth, rarefaction of the sorted-subset datasets indicated that sequencing was incomplete. Because the study included a small number of donors, the genetic and exposure-history diversity represented was limited. Only blood was sampled, and tissue TCR repertoires likely differ from those in blood.

Healthy HIV-negative adults with no recently reported acute infections or vaccinations were included as donors. All donors were Caucasian adults living in Nashville, Tennessee, USA. Magnetic negative selection was used to enrich CD4+ T cells, after which naive cells were positively selected on CD45RA and the negative fraction became the memory subset. Blood was collected by leukapheresis, and PBMCs were isolated by Ficoll-Histopaque density gradient centrifugation and then cryopreserved in liquid nitrogen vapor phase. Analytical flow cytometry was used to check the purity and quantity of every magnetically sorted T cell population. From each sorted fraction, genomic DNA was isolated and quantified by UV absorbance on a Nanodrop 2000c.

The receptor comes from a man aged 18 to 30 in good health. Some clones in this sample may be carry-over from other donors' samples. The chain is made from TRBV10-3 and TRBJ1-2; matching of 5 bases hints at TRBD1 as the D gene. Sequenced: naive CD4+ T cells from PBMCs. The sample's cell subset or site label is to be understood as: CD45RA+ positively selected. Read as DNA, the sequence is TGTGCCATCACCCCCGGGACCCCAGCGAACTATGGCTACACCTTC. Translated, this is CAITPGTPANYGYTF.